Below, 16 T cell receptor beta chains from the same sample are listed, as sequenced in a study. A single record per CDR3 protein comes from TCRdb applying MiXCR to the RT-PCR reads. Of about 680,000 distinct CDR3 sequences in the sample, approximately 15% were seen once. The sequencing sample was made of memory CD4+ T cells from blood. Every receptor here comes from a female donor in good health, serving as a healthy control.

This sequence joins TRBV27 and TRBJ2-5; D is perhaps TRBD1 (5 bases). Germline loops: CDR1 MNHEY, CDR2 SMNVEV (reference sequence). The CDR3 totals 13 residues. V gave up 6 bases and J gave up 9 bases, with 17 bases separating them. The CDR3, as DNA: TGTGCCAGCAGCCTAACCCGCAGACAGCCCCAGTACTTC. Translated: CASSLTRRQPQYF.

This clonotype was recorded many times. This chain joins TRBV7-2 and TRBJ2-2; D ambiguous. Looked up from germline, CDR1 is SGHTA and CDR2 is FQGNSA. The CDR3 contains 12 residues. V was cut by 2 bases and J by 7 bases, with 5 bases left in between. The CDR3: CASSLNSGELFF. CDR3 DNA sequence: TGTGCCAGCAGCTTAAATAGCGGGGAGCTGTTTTTT.

This clonotype was seen more than once but under ten times. The chain couples TRBV6-5 to TRBJ1-2; unclear D gene. The germline gives CDR1 MNHEY, CDR2 SVGAGI. The CDR3 sequence is 11 residues long. The CDR3 nucleotides are TGTGACGCACAGCTTTCCTATGGCTACACCTTC. It encodes CDAQLSYGYTF.

This clonotype was seen repeatedly, ten times or more. This chain uses TRBV11-2 with TRBJ2-1, with D perhaps matching TRBD2 (6 bases). V was shortened by 4 bases and J by 4 bases, with 14 bases between the two germline ends. The CDR3 loop spans 15 amino acids. Germline assignment: CDR1 SGHAT and CDR2 FQNNGV. CDR3 bases: TGTGCCAGCAGCTCTCCCGGGGGACTTTACAATGAGCAGTTCTTC. Its translation: CASSSPGGLYNEQFF.

The chain is built from TRBV3-1 and TRBJ2-5; weak D call: TRBD2 (5 bases). CDR3 length: 14 residues. V gave up 7 bases and J gave up 5 bases, with 17 bases separating them. Germline assignment: CDR1 LGHDT and CDR2 YNNKEL (reference sequence). The CDR3 coding sequence is TGTGCCAGCACCCTTCGCCCAGGCGGGGAGACCCAGTACTTC. This translates into CASTLRPGGETQYF.

V is TRBV18 and J is TRBJ2-7; 7 bases are shared with TRBD1. Germline CDR1 is KGHSH and CDR2 is LQKENI. CDR3 size: 12 residues. The CDR3 here is CATGTDPSEQYF. The CDR3 DNA reads as TGTGCGACCGGGACAGACCCTTCCGAGCAGTACTTC.

This clonotype was seen ten or more times. The chain combines TRBV29-1 with TRBJ2-2; 8 bases agree with TRBD2. Germline V CDR1 and CDR2: SQVTM, ANQGSEA. This CDR3 has 14 residues. Germline trimming cut 3 bases from V and 7 bases from J; bases unmatched to any gene: 7. CDR3 in amino acids: CSVDPGTRFGELFF. The CDR3 bases are TGCAGCGTTGACCCCGGGACTAGATTCGGGGAGCTGTTTTTT.

This chain connects TRBV3-1 to TRBJ2-3; D gene uncertain. The CDR3 is 13 residues long. V was trimmed by 3 bases and J by 8 bases, leaving 12 bases between them. Germline CDR1 is LGHDT and CDR2 is YNNKEL (reference sequence). The CDR3 nucleotides read TGTGCCAGCAGCCAGGGCTCTACGGGTACGCAGTATTTT. This sequence encodes CASSQGSTGTQYF.

This clonotype was seen many times. This sequence joins TRBV6-5 and TRBJ2-2; tentatively, D is TRBD2 (5 bases). V was cut by 6 bases and J by 8 bases, with 7 bases left in between. The CDR3 sequence is 11 residues long. The V gene's germline CDR1 is MNHEY and CDR2 SVGAGI. DNA of the CDR3: TGTGCCAGCAGAACTAGTGGGGAGCTGTTTTTT. It yields the protein CASRTSGELFF.

The chain uses TRBV2 and TRBJ2-1; D unclear. V lost 3 bases, J lost 6 bases, and 9 bases lay in between. The length of the CDR3 is 13 residues. Per the germline V gene, CDR1 is SNHLY and CDR2 is FYNNEI. The CDR3 loop is CASSESWRNEQFF. CDR3 DNA sequence: TGTGCCAGCAGTGAGAGCTGGCGCAATGAGCAGTTCTTC.

This clonotype was seen only a few times. CDR3 region: CASSYSAVAGNTGELFF. CDR3 DNA sequence: TGTGCCAGCAGCTACAGTGCAGTAGCGGGGAACACCGGGGAGCTGTTTTTT. The chain uses TRBV7-3 and TRBJ2-2, with TRBD2 matching over 7 bases. The CDR3 extends over 17 amino acids. Per the germline V gene, CDR1 is SGHTA and CDR2 is FQGTGA. With V trimmed by 4 bases and J by 1 base, 9 bases remained unmatched.

The gene calls are TRBV3-1 and TRBJ2-7, with D possibly being TRBD1 or TRBD2 (6 bases each). The CDR3 covers 14 residues. CDR1 is LGHDT and CDR2 is YNNKEL in the germline V gene (reference sequence). Trimming removed 3 bases at V and 5 bases at J, with 14 bases between. CDR3 DNA: TGTGCCAGCAGCCACTCCGGGGGCCGGGACGAGCAGTACTTC. Its translation is CASSHSGGRDEQYF.

The chain is built from TRBV3-1 and TRBJ2-5, with TRBD2 matching 11 bases. The CDR3 has 17 residues. V lost 4 bases to trimming and J lost 4 bases; unmatched junction nucleotides: 11. From germline, CDR1 is LGHDT and CDR2 YNNKEL (reference sequence). CDR3 coding DNA: TGTGCCAGCAGCCCGAGATCAACTAGCGGGGGCCGAGAGACCCAGTACTTC. Amino acid sequence: CASSPRSTSGGRETQYF.

The sample holds a few counts of this clonotype. The chain uses TRBV28 and TRBJ2-1; 9 bases agree with TRBD2. Per germline, CDR1 MDHEN and CDR2 SYDVKM. This CDR3 is built from 15 residues. V lost 4 bases, J lost 6 bases, and 7 bases stayed unmatched. CDR3 residues: CASSSGTSNFNEQFF. CDR3 DNA sequence: TGTGCCAGCAGTTCCGGGACTAGCAACTTCAATGAGCAGTTCTTC.

The rearrangement links TRBV5-1 to TRBJ1-1; D possibly corresponds to TRBD1 (5 bases). Trimming stripped 4 bases from V and 0 bases from J, with 13 bases between. CDR1 is SGHRS, CDR2 YFSETQ, per germline. The CDR3 length is 15 residues. The CDR3 loop reads CASSPGWDLNTEAFF. DNA of the CDR3: TGCGCCAGCAGCCCGGGGTGGGACCTGAACACTGAAGCTTTCTTT.

The chain joins TRBV5-6 to TRBJ2-4; D not certain. CDR3 length equals 14 residues. V lost 4 bases and J 6 bases, leaving 14 bases between the germline ends. CDR1 and CDR2 from the germline V gene are SGHDT and YYEEEE. The CDR3 region has the DNA TGTGCCAGCAGCCCACCCGACCCGGCAAACATTCAGTACTTC. Its translation: CASSPPDPANIQYF. The full variable domain, its missing parts supplied by reference TRBV5-6 and TRBJ2-4, is DAGVTQSPTHLIKTRGQQVTLRCSPKSGHDTVSWYQQALGQGPQFIFQYYEEEERQRGNFPDRFSGHQFPNYSSELNVNALLLGDSALYLCASSPPDPANIQYFGAGTRLSVL.